The rows below give T cell receptor beta chains drawn from one sample of a study of T cell repertoires in cytomegalovirus infection. TCRdb processed the reads anew with MiXCR; each CDR3 protein has one entry. The table has 200,000 or so distinct CDR3 sequences, 28% seen once. What was sequenced was PBMCs. Receptors were obtained from a human donor in good health (CMV status not recorded). Some clones in this sample may be carry-over from other donors' samples. The CDR3 runs from the conserved cysteine through the conserved F or W. The order of the fields is J gene, clone size, V gene, D gene, CDR3 DNA, CDR3 protein. A D gene is named only where the DNA matches it firmly. Clone size is not always given. Where it is, it says once, few, many or a class for expanded clones.

J: TRBJ1-1; size: few; V: TRBV4-1; D: .; DNA: TGCGCCAGCAGCCAAGATAACATCGCGGACACTGAAGCTTTCTTT; CDR3: CASSQDNIADTEAFF
J: TRBJ2-3; size: .; V: TRBV20-1; D: TRBD2; DNA: TGCAGTGCCCCCGAACAAGCGGGGGCCTCTTCCGATACGCAGTATTTT; CDR3: CSAPEQAGASSDTQYF
J: TRBJ1-5; size: .; V: TRBV20-1; D: .; DNA: TGCAGTGCTAGAGTCGGGGGAGAGTATCAGCCCCAGCATTTT; CDR3: CSARVGGEYQPQHF
J: TRBJ1-3; size: many; V: TRBV7-6; D: .; DNA: TGTGCCAGCAGCTTAGGCAGGCGCTCTGGAAACACCATATATTTT; CDR3: CASSLGRRSGNTIYF
J: TRBJ2-3; size: .; V: TRBV11-1; D: TRBD1; DNA: TGTGCCAGCAGCCGGGACAGGGAATCAGATACGCAGTATTTT; CDR3: CASSRDRESDTQYF
J: TRBJ2-7; size: .; V: TRBV6-2/TRBV6-3; D: TRBD1; DNA: TGTGCCAGCAAGACAGGGGGCCAAAAGTACTTC; CDR3: CASKTGGQKYF
J: TRBJ1-1; size: .; V: TRBV19; D: .; DNA: TGTGCCAGTACATGGAACACTGAAGCTTTCTTT; CDR3: CASTWNTEAFF
J: TRBJ2-3; size: .; V: TRBV20-1; D: .; DNA: TGCAGTGCTAGACCCTGGACTGGCCAGGGTACAGATACGCAGTATTTT; CDR3: CSARPWTGQGTDTQYF
J: TRBJ2-1; size: .; V: TRBV5-6; D: TRBD1; DNA: TGTGCCAGCAGCCGCACAGGGGATTCGGAGCAGTTCTTC; CDR3: CASSRTGDSEQFF
J: TRBJ1-4; size: few; V: TRBV29-1; D: .; DNA: TGCAGCGTTCGGGACGCTGAAAAACTGTTTTTT; CDR3: CSVRDAEKLFF
J: TRBJ2-3; size: few; V: TRBV29-1; D: .; DNA: TGCAGCGTGGCGAGGGGGGCTAGCACAGATACGCAGTATTTT; CDR3: CSVARGASTDTQYF
J: TRBJ2-3; size: few; V: TRBV19; D: .; DNA: TGTGCCAGTAGTACCGGGACAGCGGGAGATACGCAGTATTTT; CDR3: CASSTGTAGDTQYF
J: TRBJ1-4; size: .; V: TRBV7-8; D: .; DNA: TGTGCCAGCAGCATTAGCAGGACAAGCGAAAAACTGTTTTTT; CDR3: CASSISRTSEKLFF
J: TRBJ1-1; size: .; V: TRBV7-2; D: TRBD1; DNA: TGTGCCAGCAGCTATAATCTTGGGGTAATGCCGGGACAGACTCTTGGCACTGAAGCTTTCTTT; CDR3: CASSYNLGVMPGQTLGTEAFF
J: TRBJ1-1; size: many; V: TRBV25-1; D: .; DNA: TGTGCCAGCAGTGATCGAGGGGACACTGAAGCTTTCTTT; CDR3: CASSDRGDTEAFF
J: TRBJ2-4; size: .; V: TRBV3-1; D: .; DNA: TGTGCCAGCAGCCAAGGACAGTACATTCAGTACTTC; CDR3: CASSQGQYIQYF
J: TRBJ1-6; size: .; V: TRBV20-1; D: TRBD1; DNA: TGCAGTGCTAGAGTTCACGGACAGGACCTTAATTCACCCCTCCACTTT; CDR3: CSARVHGQDLNSPLHF
J: TRBJ2-3; size: few; V: TRBV6-6; D: .; DNA: TGTGCCAGCAGTTACTCAGCTAGGGATACGCAGTATTTT; CDR3: CASSYSARDTQYF
J: TRBJ2-7; size: .; V: TRBV4-2; D: TRBD2; DNA: TGTGCCAGCAGCCAGAGGGGAAGCGGGGTCTCCTACTTC; CDR3: CASSQRGSGVSYF
J: TRBJ1-2; size: few; V: TRBV20-1; D: TRBD1; DNA: TGCAGTGCTACCGGGGACAGGTTATATGGCTACACCTTC; CDR3: CSATGDRLYGYTF
J: TRBJ2-6; size: .; V: TRBV7-9; D: .; DNA: TGTGCCAGCATCCCCTCCTCTGAGGCCAACGTCCTGACTTTC; CDR3: CASIPSSEANVLTF
J: TRBJ2-1; size: few; V: TRBV20-1; D: TRBD2; DNA: TGCAGTGCTAGAGATAGGAGCGGACTAGCGGGGCGCAGCGGGTTCTTC; CDR3: CSARDRSGLAGRSGFF
J: TRBJ2-1; size: few; V: TRBV12-5; D: TRBD2; DNA: TGTGCTAGTGGTTTGTCCTTCCTAGCGGGGAGTTACAATGAGCAGTTCTTC; CDR3: CASGLSFLAGSYNEQFF
J: TRBJ1-6; size: .; V: TRBV19; D: TRBD1; DNA: TGTGCCAGTAGTATTACAGGGGGCAGCAATTCACCCCTCCACTTT; CDR3: CASSITGGSNSPLHF
J: TRBJ2-4; size: .; V: TRBV7-4; D: .; DNA: TGTGCCAGCAGTTTTCTAAGGGGAGCCAAAAACATTCAGTACTTC; CDR3: CASSFLRGAKNIQYF
J: TRBJ2-6; size: .; V: TRBV6-2/TRBV6-3; D: .; DNA: TGTGCCAGCAGTTACTCTTTGGGCCACTCTGGGGCCAACGTCCTGACTTTC; CDR3: CASSYSLGHSGANVLTF
J: TRBJ1-1; size: few; V: TRBV19; D: TRBD1; DNA: TGTGCCAGTAGTACCAGGGGGACTGAAGCTTTCTTT; CDR3: CASSTRGTEAFF
J: TRBJ2-6; size: many; V: TRBV7-2; D: .; DNA: TGTGCCAGCAGCTTAGTATCTGGGGCCAACGTCCTGACTTTC; CDR3: CASSLVSGANVLTF
J: TRBJ1-2; size: .; V: TRBV7-9; D: TRBD1; DNA: TGTGCCAGCAGCCAAGCGGACAGGGTGGGCTATGGCTACACCTTC; CDR3: CASSQADRVGYGYTF
J: TRBJ2-7; size: .; V: TRBV6-2/TRBV6-3; D: .; DNA: TGTGCCAGCAGACTAGCTCTTTCCCACTACGAGCAGTACTTC; CDR3: CASRLALSHYEQYF
J: TRBJ1-5; size: .; V: TRBV6-2/TRBV6-3; D: .; DNA: TGTGCCAGCAGTTACGCCCCAGGTACGAGCAATCAGCCCCAGCATTTT; CDR3: CASSYAPGTSNQPQHF
J: TRBJ2-3; size: .; V: TRBV7-8; D: TRBD2; DNA: TGTGCCAGCAGCTTTAGCCTAGCGGGGGGGCCCCCAGATACGCAGTATTTT; CDR3: CASSFSLAGGPPDTQYF
J: TRBJ1-5; size: many; V: TRBV7-6; D: TRBD1; DNA: TGTGCCAGCAGCTTTGTCGAAACAGGGGCCTTCTACCCCGATCAGCCCCAGCATTTT; CDR3: CASSFVETGAFYPDQPQHF
J: TRBJ2-5; size: many; V: TRBV5-1; D: TRBD1; DNA: TGCGCCAGCAGTATGGTCCCCGGGACAGGCCAAGAGACCCAGTACTTC; CDR3: CASSMVPGTGQETQYF
J: TRBJ1-3; size: few; V: TRBV11-2; D: TRBD1; DNA: TGTGCCAGCAGCCCACAGGGGGCATTTGGAAACACCATATATTTT; CDR3: CASSPQGAFGNTIYF
J: TRBJ1-1; size: few; V: TRBV25-1; D: TRBD1; DNA: TGTGCCAGCAGGGTACAGGGGGCCCTTGAAGCTTTCTTT; CDR3: CASRVQGALEAFF
J: TRBJ1-1; size: .; V: TRBV28; D: .; DNA: TGTGCCAGCAGTTTTGGGGCGCGGAACACTGAAGCTTTCTTT; CDR3: CASSFGARNTEAFF
J: TRBJ2-2; size: .; V: TRBV4-2; D: .; DNA: TGTGCCAGCAGCCAAGTTCAACAGGACACCGGGGAGCTGTTTTTT; CDR3: CASSQVQQDTGELFF
J: TRBJ1-1; size: once; V: TRBV7-9; D: TRBD1; DNA: TGTGCCAGCTACAGGGGTAACACTGAAGCTTTCTTT; CDR3: CASYRGNTEAFF
J: TRBJ2-2; size: .; V: TRBV7-6; D: .; DNA: TGTGCCAGCAAGTGGGAAAACACCGGGGAGCTGTTTTTT; CDR3: CASKWENTGELFF
J: TRBJ2-3; size: .; V: TRBV6-5; D: TRBD2; DNA: TGTGCCAGCAGTTCTCCCGGGGCTAGCGGGGTCACAGATACGCAGTATTTT; CDR3: CASSSPGASGVTDTQYF
J: TRBJ2-1; size: .; V: TRBV11-2; D: TRBD2; DNA: TGTGCCAGCAGCTTTGGGACTAGCGGATATTACAATGAGCAGTTCTTC; CDR3: CASSFGTSGYYNEQFF
J: TRBJ2-2; size: .; V: TRBV6-5; D: .; DNA: TGTGCCAGCAGGGAAACCGGGACGAGGGATAACACCGGGGAGCTGTTTTTT; CDR3: CASRETGTRDNTGELFF
J: TRBJ1-2; size: .; V: TRBV20-1; D: TRBD1; DNA: TGCAGTGCTTTAACCGGGACAGGGAACCAGGATGGCTACACCTTC; CDR3: CSALTGTGNQDGYTF
J: TRBJ2-3; size: .; V: TRBV6-5; D: .; DNA: TGTGCCAGCAGTTACTCCCCAGCCACAGATACGCAGTATTTT; CDR3: CASSYSPATDTQYF
J: TRBJ1-2; size: .; V: TRBV2; D: TRBD1; DNA: TGTGCCAGCAGACGGGACAGCGCCAACTATGGCTACACCTTC; CDR3: CASRRDSANYGYTF
J: TRBJ2-5; size: few; V: TRBV6-5; D: TRBD1; DNA: TGTGCCAGCAGCGAGACAGGGGGCAGGCAAGAGACCCAGTACTTC; CDR3: CASSETGGRQETQYF
J: TRBJ2-2; size: few; V: TRBV12-3/TRBV12-4; D: .; DNA: TGTGCCAGCAGATCCGGGTCCCCGAACACCGGGGAGCTGTTTTTT; CDR3: CASRSGSPNTGELFF
J: TRBJ2-6; size: many; V: TRBV12-3/TRBV12-4; D: TRBD2; DNA: TGTGCCAGCAGTCCCGGGGGGGTGGCTGGGGCCAACGTCCTGACTTTC; CDR3: CASSPGGVAGANVLTF
J: TRBJ2-2; size: few; V: TRBV2; D: .; DNA: TGTGCCAGCAGGGCGGGACTCATCAACGGGGAGCTGTTTTTT; CDR3: CASRAGLINGELFF
J: TRBJ2-7; size: many; V: TRBV7-8; D: TRBD1; DNA: TGTGCCAGCAGCGATGGACAGGGGAACTACGAGCAGTACTTC; CDR3: CASSDGQGNYEQYF
J: TRBJ1-4; size: .; V: TRBV13; D: TRBD1; DNA: TGTGCCAGCAGCCAACAGGGGATTGAGAATGAAAAACTGTTTTTT; CDR3: CASSQQGIENEKLFF
J: TRBJ1-1; size: few; V: TRBV11-2; D: .; DNA: TGTGCCAGCAGCTTCATAACAGGCCCCGCTATGAACACTGAAGCTTTCTTT; CDR3: CASSFITGPAMNTEAFF
J: TRBJ1-2; size: few; V: TRBV12-3/TRBV12-4; D: .; DNA: TGTGCCAGCAGTTTCACGGAGCAGGGTCGCTACACCTTC; CDR3: CASSFTEQGRYTF
J: TRBJ2-1; size: many; V: TRBV7-9; D: TRBD2; DNA: TGTGCCAGCAGCTCGAGACTAGCGGGGGCTTGGGAGCAGTTCTTC; CDR3: CASSSRLAGAWEQFF
J: TRBJ1-1; size: .; V: TRBV20-1; D: .; DNA: TGCAGTGCGCCCCCACCGGGGGGAGAAGCTTTCTTT; CDR3: CSAPPPGGEAFF
J: TRBJ2-1; size: few; V: TRBV15; D: TRBD1; DNA: TGTGCCACCAGCAGAGATGGGACAGGGAGGTGGAATGAGCAGTTCTTC; CDR3: CATSRDGTGRWNEQFF
J: TRBJ1-2; size: .; V: TRBV5-6; D: TRBD1; DNA: TGTGCCAGCAGCTTGGCACAGGGGACTATCGGTGGCTACACCTTC; CDR3: CASSLAQGTIGGYTF
J: TRBJ1-5; size: .; V: TRBV12-3/TRBV12-4; D: TRBD1; DNA: TGTGCCAGCAGTTTCGACAGGGACGATCAGCCCCAGCATTTT; CDR3: CASSFDRDDQPQHF